This T cell receptor beta chain appears in the sequencing data of a study of regulatory T cells in long-lasting Graves disease (dated by TCRdb to the early 2020s). At the level of the whole study: Persistent Graves' disease was defined as persistently positive TSH receptor autoantibodies together with antithyroid drug treatment for over 5 years. The study took place in China and was registered as a clinical trial. Patients with persistent Graves' disease were compared with patients with newly diagnosed Graves' disease using TCR sequencing and RNA sequencing of peripheral blood. A total of 33 samples were covered by TCR sequencing, comprising approximately 13 persistent and roughly 20 newly diagnosed Graves' disease patients. Persistent Graves' disease patients in the clinical cohort had taken antithyroid drugs for 9 to 11 years on average. General findings and caveats noted by the study authors: The small sample size was acknowledged by the authors as a limitation that may reduce accuracy. Persistent patients shared more public clonotypes among themselves (under 3,000) than newly diagnosed patients did (roughly 910). Sequencing and analysis were limited to the TCR beta chain. Persistent disease showed preferential use of TRBV28, TRBJ1-2 and TRBJ2-5, whereas newly diagnosed disease favored TRBV20-1 and TRBJ2-1. Peripheral blood alone was examined, since thyroid tissue, which constituted the primary lesion, could not be accessed. Compared with newly diagnosed patients, persistent Graves' disease patients had lower TCR Shannon entropy and fewer highly expanded clones, which suggests clonal expansion.

Library preparation was by multiplex PCR. TCRdb lists the instrument as Illumina HiSeq 4000. iRepertoire HTBI primers and Arm-PCR amplification of CDR3 regions were used to construct TCR beta libraries. Before sequencing, the PCR products underwent gel purification. The source study handled its data this way. Across samples, 62 TRBV and 13 to 15 TRBJ segments were identified and used for gene usage analysis of CDR3 amino acid clonotypes. COPE and FqMerger were used to merge filtered high-quality paired reads into contigs. BLAST was used to align contigs to IMGT TRBV, TRBD and TRBJ reference genes, and CDR3 was defined according to IMGT. Highly expanded clones were defined as clonotypes with a frequency above 0.1%. Shannon entropy was used to measure repertoire diversity, and the Gini coefficient was used to measure V-J evenness. A clonotype found in more than one individual was treated as public. TCRdb reran the public reads through fastp at Q25 and MiXCR, keeping productive beta chains. For every CDR3 protein sequence, its rows merge into one entry that carries the most common genes and DNA. None of the V and J calls come from the authors' own analysis; TCRdb made them. In all, the sample holds 600,000 to 850,000 distinct CDR3 sequences, and roughly 30% of those were seen once. The ten largest make up 40% to 50% of the sample.

CDR3 length: 18 amino acids, cysteine to phenylalanine. Only the CDR3 part of the read is kept: 54 bases, read in frame from the first base. The V end gives up 5 bases and the J end 1 base, leaving 15 bases in the junction not matched to a gene. CDR1 DFQATT and CDR2 SNEGSKA are derived from the germline V gene (reference sequence). Points on this clonotype: No antigen is known for it. Within one base of it there is no much larger clone, and no base qualities were kept.

The time point label, read with the paper, signifies: persistent/refractory GD, antithyroid drugs over 5 years with positive TRAb. For both TCR sequencing and RNA sequencing, RNA was extracted from PBMCs in TRIzol. Graves' disease was diagnosed according to American Thyroid Association guidelines. Recruitment of patients was carried out at an endocrinology department in Xi'an, China. From each patient, about 9.7 milliliters of peripheral blood was collected into an EDTA anticoagulant tube. Ficoll Paque Plus density gradient separation was used to isolate PBMCs, and no further T cell sorting was performed. An Agilent 2100 Bioanalyzer and agarose gel were used to check RNA quality, while a NanoDrop 2000 measured RNA concentration.

The sample here was peripheral blood mononuclear cells (PBMCs), taken when the disease was refractory, from a patient treated with antithyroid drugs. Recombination connected TRBV20-1 to TRBJ1-5, and 9 junction bases match TRBD1. The receptor was isolated from a female donor with Graves disease. The CDR3 region: CSALKWGQGFPSNQPQHF. The nucleotide sequence is TGCAGTGCTCTCAAATGGGGACAGGGTTTCCCGAGCAATCAGCCCCAGCATTTT.